This T cell receptor (beta chain) was obtained from a study of cytomegalovirus exposure and HLA in healthy donors. The overall study: A later analysis reported the same platform for the roughly 120 validation repertoires and the approximately 640 first-cohort repertoires. Study results and caveats: Subsequent analysis of the 120 or so validation repertoires found a tendency for first-cohort TCR clusters to co-occur. Cytomegalovirus status was reportedly diagnosed by the classifier with high sensitivity and specificity.

The protocol was immunoSEQ multiplex PCR, while the TCRdb copy is restricted to in-frame clones and leaves out a portion. The data show tens of thousands of clones, 85% to 95% seen once. Note on this clone: The target antigen is unknown.

Sequencing input: PBMCs. The receptor's source is a woman between 25 and 40 years old in good health and CMV-seropositive.

Here the CDR3 reads CASSPASGVRQFF. The CDR3 DNA follows: TGTGCCAGCTCACCCGCGTCGGGAGTGCGGCAGTTCTTC. The chain recombines TRBV18 with TRBJ2-1, with D maybe TRBD2 (6 bases). V lost 3 bases and J lost 12, with 15 bases in between. Germline V gene sequence: CDR1 KGHSH, CDR2 LQKENI. The CDR3 consists of 13 residues.